The next 10 T cell receptor beta chains were all read from a single sample in a study of T-cell reconstitution after alpha-beta-depleted transplantation in children. Construction of the TCRbeta library involved unique molecular identifiers. TCRdb reprocessed the PCR reads via MiXCR and lists one record per CDR3 protein. The sample includes more than 25,000 distinct CDR3 sequences, roughly 5.7% of them seen just once. The specimen was PBMCs, mostly from graft donor cells, collected 180 days after TCRalphabeta/CD19-depleted stem cell transplant. These TCRs come from a male patient younger than 18 who had a stem cell transplant for acute myeloid leukemia, so the T cells may come from the graft donor.

This clonotype has ten or more counts. CDR3 coding DNA: TGTGCCAGCAGACCGGGCGGACAGGGGGGCACTGAAGCTTTCTTT. Residues: CASRPGGQGGTEAFF. This chain joins TRBV6-1 and TRBJ1-1, with 10 nucleotides matching TRBD1. This CDR3 has 15 amino acids. Per germline, CDR1 MNHNS and CDR2 SASEGT. V lost 6 bases to trimming and J lost 4 bases; unmatched junction nucleotides: 8.

In its sample, this clonotype ranks as medium-sized (0.01 to 0.1%). The genes are TRBV5-1 and TRBJ2-2; D might be TRBD2 (6 bases). CDR3 length: 17 residues. V was shortened by 2 bases and J by 7 bases, with 21 bases between the two germline ends. Germline-derived CDR1 and CDR2 are SGHRS and YFSETQ. The CDR3 region has the DNA TGCGCCAGCAGCTTCCTAGCGCCCTGGGAGGACAACGGGGAGCTGTTTTTT. Its protein is CASSFLAPWEDNGELFF.

This clonotype showed up many times. The chain combines TRBV5-6 with TRBJ1-1; a possible D gene is TRBD1 (5 bases). Trimming took off 0 bases at V and 5 bases at J, with 17 bases between the two ends. This CDR3 has 16 amino acids. Per the germline V gene, CDR1 is SGHDT and CDR2 is YYEEEE. For the CDR3, the DNA is TGTGCCAGCAGCTTGGACGGCGGGACGGGGGGGACTGAAGCTTTCTTT. The encoded protein is CASSLDGGTGGTEAFF.

This clonotype appeared many times. The chain combines TRBV7-2 with TRBJ2-7; D is possibly TRBD2 (6 bases). The CDR3 extends over 13 amino acids. Germline-derived CDR1 and CDR2 are SGHTA and FQGNSA. The V end lost 8 bases, the J end lost 0 bases, and 11 bases lay between the germline ends. The CDR3 loop reads CASGGLPSYEQYF. CDR3 DNA: TGTGCCAGCGGGGGACTTCCCTCCTACGAGCAGTACTTC.

This clonotype was seen ten or more times. This sequence joins TRBV28 and TRBJ2-7; 10 bases fit TRBD2. J was trimmed by 4 bases and V by 4 bases; bases with no gene match: 7. This CDR3 spans 15 amino acids. Germline assignment: CDR1 MDHEN and CDR2 SYDVKM. CDR3 sequence reads: CASSYPGTSEYEQYF. CDR3 coding DNA: TGTGCCAGCAGTTACCCCGGGACTAGCGAATACGAGCAGTACTTC.

This clonotype was counted at least ten times. The chain employs TRBV20-1 and TRBJ2-1; D perhaps matches TRBD1 (5 bases). Germline CDR1 reads DFQATT; CDR2 reads SNEGSKA (reference sequence). The CDR3 length is 14 residues. V shed 4 bases and J shed 0 bases, with 10 bases lying between them. CDR3 loop: CSAIDRSSYNEQFF. CDR3 sequence (DNA): TGCAGTGCTATCGACAGAAGCTCCTACAATGAGCAGTTCTTC.

This clonotype was seen ten or more times. The chain recombines TRBV5-1 with TRBJ2-3, with D possibly TRBD2 on 5 matching bases. The CDR3 runs to 15 residues. V dropped 4 bases and J dropped 1 base, with 13 bases sitting between them. CDR1 and CDR2 from the germline V gene are SGHRS and YFSETQ. CDR3 protein: CASSLDGVGTDTQYF. The CDR3 region has the DNA TGCGCCAGCAGCCTCGACGGGGTGGGCACAGATACGCAGTATTTT.

This clonotype was observed many times. The chain combines TRBV7-2 with TRBJ1-5; 7 positions agree with TRBD1. This CDR3 spans 17 amino acids. The V gene's germline CDR1 is SGHTA and CDR2 FQGNSA. Unmatched junction bases numbered 10, after V lost 1 base and J lost 4 bases. CDR3 coding DNA: TGTGCCAGCAGCTTAGTGACAGGGATTCCGTCAAATCAGCCCCAGCATTTT. This encodes CASSLVTGIPSNQPQHF.

This clonotype was seen many times. The V gene is TRBV7-2, the J gene TRBJ2-2; 9 positions agree with TRBD2. Germline assignment: CDR1 SGHTA and CDR2 FQGNSA. With 5 bases clipped from V and 6 bases from J, the junction kept 4 bases outside the gene matches. The CDR3 runs 14 residues. CDR3 sequence reads: CASSTGLASGELFF. The CDR3 nucleotides are TGTGCCAGCAGCACGGGACTAGCCTCCGGGGAGCTGTTTTTT.

This clonotype was counted at least ten times. The gene calls are TRBV13 and TRBJ1-2; TRBD1 is a possible D gene (5 bases). Germline V gene sequence: CDR1 PRHDT, CDR2 FYEKMQ (reference sequence). The CDR3 is 12 residues long. Trimming removed 3 bases from V and 4 bases from J, with 6 bases in between. As DNA, the CDR3 is TGTGCCAGCAGCTTGGGGGTCTATGGCTACACCTTC. Protein sequence: CASSLGVYGYTF.